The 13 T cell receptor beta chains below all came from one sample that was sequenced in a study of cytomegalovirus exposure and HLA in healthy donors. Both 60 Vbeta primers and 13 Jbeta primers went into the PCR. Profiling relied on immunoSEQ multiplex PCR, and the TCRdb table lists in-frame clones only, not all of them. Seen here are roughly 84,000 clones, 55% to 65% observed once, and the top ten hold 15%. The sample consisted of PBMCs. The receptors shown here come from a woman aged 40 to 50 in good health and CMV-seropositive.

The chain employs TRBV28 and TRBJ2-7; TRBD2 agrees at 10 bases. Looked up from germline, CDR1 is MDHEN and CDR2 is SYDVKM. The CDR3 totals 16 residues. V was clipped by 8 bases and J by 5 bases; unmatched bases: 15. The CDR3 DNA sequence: TGTGCCAGCGTTTTCCCTTCTAGCGGGAGATTCCACGAGCAGTACTTC. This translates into CASVFPSSGRFHEQYF.

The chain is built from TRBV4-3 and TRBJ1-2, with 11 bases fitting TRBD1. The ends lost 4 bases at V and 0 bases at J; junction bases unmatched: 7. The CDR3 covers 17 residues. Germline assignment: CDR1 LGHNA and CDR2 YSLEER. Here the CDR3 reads CASSRGQGAEANYGYTF. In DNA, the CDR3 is TGCGCCAGCAGCCGAGGACAGGGGGCAGAAGCTAACTATGGCTACACCTTC.

DNA for the CDR3: TGCGCCAGCAGCCCCGACAGGGCGACTGGCTACACCTTC. It specifies CASSPDRATGYTF. The V call is TRBV5-1, the J call TRBJ1-2; 7 bases agree with TRBD1. The V and J ends lost 4 bases and 7 bases, in that order; junction bases with no gene match: 7. Germline V gives CDR1 SGHRS, CDR2 YFSETQ. This CDR3 has 13 residues.

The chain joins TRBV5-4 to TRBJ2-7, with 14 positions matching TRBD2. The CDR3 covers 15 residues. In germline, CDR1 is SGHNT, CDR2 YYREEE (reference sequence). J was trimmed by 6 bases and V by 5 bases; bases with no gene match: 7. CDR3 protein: CASRIGTSGSSEQYF. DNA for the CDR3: TGTGCCAGCAGAATCGGGACTAGCGGGAGTAGCGAGCAGTACTTC.

Here the CDR3 reads CASSSGTGYSPAVQPQHF. The CDR3 region has the DNA TGTGCCAGCAGTTCCGGGACAGGGTATTCTCCCGCAGTCCAGCCCCAGCATTTT. This rearrangement joins TRBV28 to TRBJ1-5; TRBD1 matches at 9 bases. CDR3 length: 18 residues. Trimming cost V 4 bases and J 7 bases; bases outside gene matches: 17. In germline, CDR1 is MDHEN, CDR2 SYDVKM.

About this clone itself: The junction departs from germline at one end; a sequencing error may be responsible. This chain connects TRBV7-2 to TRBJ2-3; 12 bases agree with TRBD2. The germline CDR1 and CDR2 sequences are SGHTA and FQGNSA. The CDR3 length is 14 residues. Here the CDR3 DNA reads TGTGTCAGCAGCTCCTGGACTAGCGGGAATACGCAGTATTTT. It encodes CVSSSWTSGNTQYF.

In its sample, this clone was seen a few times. The CDR3 nucleotides are TGTGCCAGCAGTTCCCCCATAGCAGGGGGCGCTTTGGGTCTGACTGAAGCTTTCTTT. Protein: CASSSPIAGGALGLTEAFF. The J gene is TRBJ1-1, the V gene TRBV28, with 8 bases lining up with TRBD1. Germline CDR1 is MDHEN and CDR2 is SYDVKM. Germline trimming cut 4 bases from V and 5 bases from J; bases unmatched to any gene: 21. CDR3 size: 19 residues.

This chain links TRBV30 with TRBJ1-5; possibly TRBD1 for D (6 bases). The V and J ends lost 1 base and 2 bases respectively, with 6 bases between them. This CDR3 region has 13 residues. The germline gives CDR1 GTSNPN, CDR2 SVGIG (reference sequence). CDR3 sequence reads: CAWSGGRNQPQHF. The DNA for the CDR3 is TGTGCCTGGAGTGGGGGGCGCAATCAGCCCCAGCATTTT. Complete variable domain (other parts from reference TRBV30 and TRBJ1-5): SQTIHQWPATLVQPVGSPLSLECTVEGTSNPNLYWYRQAAGRGLQLLFYSVGIGQISSEVPQNLSASRPQDRQFILSSKKLLLSDSGFYLCAWSGGRNQPQHFGDGTRLSIL.

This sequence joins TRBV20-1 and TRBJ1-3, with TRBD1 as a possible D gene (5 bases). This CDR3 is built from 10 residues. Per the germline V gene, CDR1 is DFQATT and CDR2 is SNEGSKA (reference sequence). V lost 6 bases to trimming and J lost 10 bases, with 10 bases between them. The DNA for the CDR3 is TGCAGTGCAATCAGGGATACCATATATTTT. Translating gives CSAIRDTIYF.

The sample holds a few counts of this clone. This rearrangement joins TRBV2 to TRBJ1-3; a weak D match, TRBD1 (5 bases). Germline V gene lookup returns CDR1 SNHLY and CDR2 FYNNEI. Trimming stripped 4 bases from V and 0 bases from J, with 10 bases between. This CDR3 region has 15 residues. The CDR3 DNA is TGTGCCAGCAGTGCACAGGTTATCTCTGGAAACACCATATATTTT. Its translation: CASSAQVISGNTIYF.

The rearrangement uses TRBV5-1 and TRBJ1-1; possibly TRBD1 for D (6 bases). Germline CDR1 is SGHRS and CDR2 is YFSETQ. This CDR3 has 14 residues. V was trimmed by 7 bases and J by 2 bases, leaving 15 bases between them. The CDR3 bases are TGCGCCAGCGCAACACAGGGTGGAAACACTGAAGCTTTCTTT. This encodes CASATQGGNTEAFF.

CDR3 loop: CAWSVGLAGTADTQYF. The DNA for the CDR3 is TGTGCCTGGAGTGTGGGACTAGCGGGCACCGCCGATACGCAGTATTTT. The chain combines TRBV30 with TRBJ2-3, with 12 bases aligning to TRBD2. The ends lost 0 bases at V and 6 bases at J; junction bases unmatched: 7. CDR1 is GTSNPN and CDR2 is SVGIG in the germline V gene (reference sequence). There are 16 residues in the CDR3.

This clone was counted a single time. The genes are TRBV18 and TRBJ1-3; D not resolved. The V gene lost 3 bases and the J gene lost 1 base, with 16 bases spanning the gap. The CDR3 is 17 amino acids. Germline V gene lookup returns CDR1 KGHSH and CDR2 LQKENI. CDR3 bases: TGTGCCAGCTCACCCACGCAGACGAGAGGGTCTGGAAACACCATATATTTT. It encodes CASSPTQTRGSGNTIYF.